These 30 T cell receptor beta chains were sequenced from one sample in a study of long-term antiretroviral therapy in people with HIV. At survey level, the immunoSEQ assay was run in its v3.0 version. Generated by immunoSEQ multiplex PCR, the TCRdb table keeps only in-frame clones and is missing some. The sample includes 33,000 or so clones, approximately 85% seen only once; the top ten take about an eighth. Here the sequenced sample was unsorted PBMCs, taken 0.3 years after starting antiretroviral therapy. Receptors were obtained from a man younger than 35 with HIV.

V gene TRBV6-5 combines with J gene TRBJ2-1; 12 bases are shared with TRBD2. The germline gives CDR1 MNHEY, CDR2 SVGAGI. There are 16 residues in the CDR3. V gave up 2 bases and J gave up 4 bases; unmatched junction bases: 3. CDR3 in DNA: TGTGCCAGCAGTTACCTACTAGCGGGGGGTTACAATGAGCAGTTCTTC. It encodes CASSYLLAGGYNEQFF.

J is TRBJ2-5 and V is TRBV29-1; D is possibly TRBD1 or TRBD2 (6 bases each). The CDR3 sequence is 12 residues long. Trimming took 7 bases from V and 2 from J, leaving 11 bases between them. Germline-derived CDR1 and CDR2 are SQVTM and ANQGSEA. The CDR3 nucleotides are TGCAGCGGAACGGGGGCTCAAGAGACCCAGTACTTC. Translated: CSGTGAQETQYF.

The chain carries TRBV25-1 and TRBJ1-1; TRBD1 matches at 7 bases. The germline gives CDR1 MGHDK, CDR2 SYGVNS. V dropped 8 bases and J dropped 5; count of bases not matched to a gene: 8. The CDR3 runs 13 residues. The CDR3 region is CASAGQGGTEAFF. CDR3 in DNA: TGTGCCAGCGCGGGGCAGGGGGGGACTGAAGCTTTCTTT.

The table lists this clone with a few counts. In DNA, the CDR3 is TGTGCCAGCAGCCGGACTAGCGGGAGAACCGGGGAGCTGTTTTTT. Protein: CASSRTSGRTGELFF. V and J are TRBV5-4 and TRBJ2-2, with 13 bases that match TRBD2. The CDR3 spans 15 residues. V lost 4 bases and J lost 5; bases outside the gene matches: 2. Germline CDR1 is SGHNT and CDR2 is YYREEE (reference sequence).

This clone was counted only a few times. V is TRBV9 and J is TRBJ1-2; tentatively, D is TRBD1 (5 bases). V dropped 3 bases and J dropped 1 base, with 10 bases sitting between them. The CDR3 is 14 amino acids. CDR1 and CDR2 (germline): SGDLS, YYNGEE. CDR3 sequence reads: CASSGRAGNYGYTF. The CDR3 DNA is TGTGCCAGCAGCGGCAGGGCAGGTAACTATGGCTACACCTTC.

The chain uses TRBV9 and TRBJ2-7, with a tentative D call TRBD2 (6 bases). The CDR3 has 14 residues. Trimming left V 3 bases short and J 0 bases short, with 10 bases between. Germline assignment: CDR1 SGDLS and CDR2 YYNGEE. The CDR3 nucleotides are TGTGCCAGCAGCGCCCGGACTAACTCCTACGAGCAGTACTTC. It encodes CASSARTNSYEQYF. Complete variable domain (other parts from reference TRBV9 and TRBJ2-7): DSGVTQTPKHLITATGQRVTLRCSPRSGDLSVYWYQQSLDQGLQFLIQYYNGEERAKGNILERFSAQQFPDLHSELNLSSLELGDSALYFCASSARTNSYEQYFGPGTRLTVT.

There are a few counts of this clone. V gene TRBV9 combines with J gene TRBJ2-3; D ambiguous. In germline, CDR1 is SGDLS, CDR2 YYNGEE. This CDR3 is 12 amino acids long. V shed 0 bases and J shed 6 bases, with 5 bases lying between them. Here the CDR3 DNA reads TGTGCCAGCAGCGTAGGACCGGATACGCAGTATTTT. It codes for CASSVGPDTQYF.

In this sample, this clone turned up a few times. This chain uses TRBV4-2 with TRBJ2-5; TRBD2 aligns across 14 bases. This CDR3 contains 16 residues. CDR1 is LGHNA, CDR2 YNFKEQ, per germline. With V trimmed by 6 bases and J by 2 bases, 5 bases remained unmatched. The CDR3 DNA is TGTGCCAGCAGTCGGACTAGCGGGAGGAATCAAGAGACCCAGTACTTC. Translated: CASSRTSGRNQETQYF.

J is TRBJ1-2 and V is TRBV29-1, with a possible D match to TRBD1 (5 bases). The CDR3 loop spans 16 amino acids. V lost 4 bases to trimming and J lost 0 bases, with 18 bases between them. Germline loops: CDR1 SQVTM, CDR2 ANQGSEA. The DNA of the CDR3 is TGCAGCGTTGCGGTGGGGCAGGGACGAGCTAACTATGGCTACACCTTC. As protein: CSVAVGQGRANYGYTF.

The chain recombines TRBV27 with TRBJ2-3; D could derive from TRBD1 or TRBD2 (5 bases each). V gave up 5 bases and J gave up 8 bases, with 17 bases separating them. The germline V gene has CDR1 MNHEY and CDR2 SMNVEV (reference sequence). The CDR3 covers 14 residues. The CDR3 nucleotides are TGTGCCAGCAGTGTAGGGACGATATACGTTACGCAGTATTTT. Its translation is CASSVGTIYVTQYF.

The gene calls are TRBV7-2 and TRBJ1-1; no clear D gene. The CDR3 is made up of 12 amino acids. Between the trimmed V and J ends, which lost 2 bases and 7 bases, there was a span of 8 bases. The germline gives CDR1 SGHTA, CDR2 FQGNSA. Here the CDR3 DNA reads TGTGCCAGCAGCTTAAGGGATAGTGAAGCTTTCTTT. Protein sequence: CASSLRDSEAFF.

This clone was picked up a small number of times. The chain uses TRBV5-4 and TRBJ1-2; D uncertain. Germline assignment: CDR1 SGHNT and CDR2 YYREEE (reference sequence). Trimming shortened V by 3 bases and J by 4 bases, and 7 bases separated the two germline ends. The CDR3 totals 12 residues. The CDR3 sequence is CASSSVFYGYTF. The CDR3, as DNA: TGTGCCAGCAGCTCCGTCTTCTATGGCTACACCTTC. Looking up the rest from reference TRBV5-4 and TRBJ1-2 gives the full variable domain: ETGVTQSPTHLIKTRGQQVTLRCSSQSGHNTVSWYQQALGQGPQFIFQYYREEENGRGNFPPRFSGLQFPNYSSELNVNALELDDSALYLCASSSVFYGYTFGSGTRLTVV.

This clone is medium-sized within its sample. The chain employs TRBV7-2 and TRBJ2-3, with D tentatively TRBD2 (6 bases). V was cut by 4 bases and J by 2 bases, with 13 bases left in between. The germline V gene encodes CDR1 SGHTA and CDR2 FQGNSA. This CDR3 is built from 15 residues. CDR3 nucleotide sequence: TGTGCCAGCAGCTCCCACGGGGGTATCACAGATACGCAGTATTTT. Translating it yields CASSSHGGITDTQYF.

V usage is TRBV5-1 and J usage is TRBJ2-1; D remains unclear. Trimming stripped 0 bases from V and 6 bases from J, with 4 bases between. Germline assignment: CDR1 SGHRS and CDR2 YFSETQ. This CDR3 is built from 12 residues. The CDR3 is CASSLGFNEQFF. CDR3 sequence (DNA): TGCGCCAGCAGCTTGGGCTTCAATGAGCAGTTCTTC. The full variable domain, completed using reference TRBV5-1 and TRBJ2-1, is KAGVTQTPRYLIKTRGQQVTLSCSPISGHRSVSWYQQTPGQGLQFLFEYFSETQRNKGNFPGRFSGRQFSNSRSEMNVSTLELGDSALYLCASSLGFNEQFFGPGTRLTVL.

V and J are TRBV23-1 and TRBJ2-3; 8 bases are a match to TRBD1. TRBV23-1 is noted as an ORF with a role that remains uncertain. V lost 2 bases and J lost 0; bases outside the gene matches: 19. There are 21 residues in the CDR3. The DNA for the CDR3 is TGCGCCAGCAGTCAAGTTCGGATTATTCCCGGGACAGGAGTTAGCACAGATACGCAGTATTTT. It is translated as CASSQVRIIPGTGVSTDTQYF.

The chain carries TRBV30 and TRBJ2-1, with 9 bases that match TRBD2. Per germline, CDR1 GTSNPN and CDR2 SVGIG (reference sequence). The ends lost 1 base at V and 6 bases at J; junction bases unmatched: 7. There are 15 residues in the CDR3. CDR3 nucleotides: TGTGCCTGGAGTGCGGGCAGCGGGGGGTTCAATGAGCAGTTCTTC. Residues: CAWSAGSGGFNEQFF.

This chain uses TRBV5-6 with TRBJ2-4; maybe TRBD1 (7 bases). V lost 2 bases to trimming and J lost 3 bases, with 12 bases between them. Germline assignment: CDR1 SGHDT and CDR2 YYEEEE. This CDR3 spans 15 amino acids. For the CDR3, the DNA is TGTGCCAGCAGCTTAAGGGGGCGGGACAAAAACATTCAGTACTTC. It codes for CASSLRGRDKNIQYF.

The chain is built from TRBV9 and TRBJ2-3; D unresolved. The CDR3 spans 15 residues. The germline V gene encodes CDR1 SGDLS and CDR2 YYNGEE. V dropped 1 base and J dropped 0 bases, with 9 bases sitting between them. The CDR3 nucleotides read TGTGCCAGCAGCGTACTGGCGCCGAGCACAGATACGCAGTATTTT. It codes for CASSVLAPSTDTQYF.

CDR3 coding DNA: TGTGCCAGTAGTTCAGACTACTATGGCTACACCTTC. It translates to CASSSDYYGYTF. V gene TRBV19 combines with J gene TRBJ1-2; D is uncertain. Looked up from germline, CDR1 is LNHDA and CDR2 is SQIVND (reference sequence). This CDR3 contains 12 residues. Trimming left V 5 bases short and J 3 bases short, with 7 bases between.

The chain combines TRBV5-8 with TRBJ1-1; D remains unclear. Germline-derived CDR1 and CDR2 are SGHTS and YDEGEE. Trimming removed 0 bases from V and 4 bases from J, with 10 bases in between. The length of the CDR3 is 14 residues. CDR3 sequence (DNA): TGTGCCAGCAGCTTGGAACAGAAGGGCACTGAAGCTTTCTTT. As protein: CASSLEQKGTEAFF.

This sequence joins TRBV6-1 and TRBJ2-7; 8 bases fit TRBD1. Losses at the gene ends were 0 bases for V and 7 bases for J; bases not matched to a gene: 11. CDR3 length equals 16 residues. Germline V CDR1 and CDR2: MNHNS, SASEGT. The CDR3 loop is CASSEAGQGAKLEQYF. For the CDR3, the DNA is TGTGCCAGCAGTGAAGCTGGGCAGGGGGCGAAGTTAGAGCAGTACTTC.

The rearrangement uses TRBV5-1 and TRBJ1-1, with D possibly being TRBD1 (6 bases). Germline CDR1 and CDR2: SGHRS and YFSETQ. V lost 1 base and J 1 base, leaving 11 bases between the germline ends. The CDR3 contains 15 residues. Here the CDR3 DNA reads TGCGCCAGCAGCTTGACAGGGATAAAGAACACTGAAGCTTTCTTT. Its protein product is CASSLTGIKNTEAFF.

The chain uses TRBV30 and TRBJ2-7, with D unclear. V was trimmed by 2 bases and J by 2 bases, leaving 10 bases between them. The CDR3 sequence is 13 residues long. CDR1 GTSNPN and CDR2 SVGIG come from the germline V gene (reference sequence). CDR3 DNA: TGTGCCTGGAGTAAGGTGGGGACCTACGAGCAGTACTTC. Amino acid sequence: CAWSKVGTYEQYF.

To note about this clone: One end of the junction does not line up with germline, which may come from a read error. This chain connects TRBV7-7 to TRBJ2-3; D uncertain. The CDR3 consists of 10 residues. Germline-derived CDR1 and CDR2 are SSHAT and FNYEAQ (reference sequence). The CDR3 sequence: CASSFGTQYF. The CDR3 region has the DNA TGTGCTAGCAGCTTCGGTACGCAGTATTTT. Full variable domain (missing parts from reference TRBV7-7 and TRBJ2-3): GAGVSQSPRYKVTKRGQDVTLRCDPISSHATLYWYQQALGQGPEFLTYFNYEAQPDKSGLPSDRFSAERPEGSISTLTIQRTEQRDSAMYRCASSFGTQYFGPGTRLTVL.

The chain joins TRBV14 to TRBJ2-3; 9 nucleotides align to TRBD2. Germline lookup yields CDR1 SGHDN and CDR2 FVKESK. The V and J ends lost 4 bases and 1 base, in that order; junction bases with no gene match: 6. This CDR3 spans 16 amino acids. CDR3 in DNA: TGTGCCAGCAGCCCCTACCGGACTAGCGGCACAGATACGCAGTATTTT. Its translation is CASSPYRTSGTDTQYF.

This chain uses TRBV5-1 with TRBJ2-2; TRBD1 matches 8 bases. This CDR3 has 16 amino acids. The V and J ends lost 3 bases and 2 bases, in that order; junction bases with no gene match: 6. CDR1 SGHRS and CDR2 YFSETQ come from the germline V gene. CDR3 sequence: CASSSWTGRNTGELFF. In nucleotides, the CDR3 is TGCGCCAGCAGCTCCTGGACAGGGCGAAACACCGGGGAGCTGTTTTTT.

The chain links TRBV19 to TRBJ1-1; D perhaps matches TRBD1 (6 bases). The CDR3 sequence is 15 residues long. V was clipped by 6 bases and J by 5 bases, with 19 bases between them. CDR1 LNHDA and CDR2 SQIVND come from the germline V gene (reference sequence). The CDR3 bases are TGTGCCAGTAGCACAGGGACGTCTCCGAGAACTGAAGCTTTCTTT. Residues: CASSTGTSPRTEAFF.

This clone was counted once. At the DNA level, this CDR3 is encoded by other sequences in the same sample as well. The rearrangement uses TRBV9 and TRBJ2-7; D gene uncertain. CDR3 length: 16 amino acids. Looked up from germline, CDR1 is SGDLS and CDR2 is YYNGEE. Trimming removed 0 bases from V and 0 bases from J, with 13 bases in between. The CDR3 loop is CASSVGPDGSSYEQYF. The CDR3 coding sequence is TGTGCCAGCAGCGTAGGGCCGGACGGTTCCTCCTACGAGCAGTACTTC.

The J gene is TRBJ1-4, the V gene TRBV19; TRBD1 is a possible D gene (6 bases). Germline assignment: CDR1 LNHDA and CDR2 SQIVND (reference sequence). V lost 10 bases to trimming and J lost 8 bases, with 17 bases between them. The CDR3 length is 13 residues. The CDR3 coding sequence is TGTGCCACTGGGAGGACAGTAGGGGAAAAACTGTTTTTT. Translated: CATGRTVGEKLFF.

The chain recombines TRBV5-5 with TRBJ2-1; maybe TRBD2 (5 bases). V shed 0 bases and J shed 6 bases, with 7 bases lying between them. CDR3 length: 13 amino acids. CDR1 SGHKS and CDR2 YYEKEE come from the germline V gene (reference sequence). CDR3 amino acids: CASSLEDSNEQFF. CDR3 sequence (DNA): TGTGCCAGCAGCTTGGAGGACTCCAATGAGCAGTTCTTC.